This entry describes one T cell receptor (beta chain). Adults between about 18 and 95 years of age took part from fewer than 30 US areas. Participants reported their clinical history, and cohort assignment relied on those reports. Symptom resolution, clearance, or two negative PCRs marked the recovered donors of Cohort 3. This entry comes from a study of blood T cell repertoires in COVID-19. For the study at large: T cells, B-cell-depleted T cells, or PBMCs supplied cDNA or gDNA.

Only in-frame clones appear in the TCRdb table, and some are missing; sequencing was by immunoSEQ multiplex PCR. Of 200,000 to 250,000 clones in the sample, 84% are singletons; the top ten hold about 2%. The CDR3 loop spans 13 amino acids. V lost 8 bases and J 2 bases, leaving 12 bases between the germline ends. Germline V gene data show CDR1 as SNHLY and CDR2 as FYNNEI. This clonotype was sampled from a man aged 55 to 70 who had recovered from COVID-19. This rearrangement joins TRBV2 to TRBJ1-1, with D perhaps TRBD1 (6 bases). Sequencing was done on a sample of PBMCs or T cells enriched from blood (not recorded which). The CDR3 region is CASYRVSNTEAFF. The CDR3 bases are TGTGCCAGCTACAGGGTTTCCAACACTGAAGCTTTCTTT.